This T cell receptor beta chain stems from a study of blood T cell repertoires in COVID-19. Methods used by the authors: Reference gene primer amplification yielded estimated nucleated cell counts. TCRdb's table, derived via immunoSEQ multiplex PCR, lists solely in-frame clones and lacks some. V, J and clone size reflect that table, while D and trimming were determined from the DNA. The table has about 670,000 clones, 85% to 90% seen once. This CDR3 contains 15 residues. The V and J ends lost 0 bases and 2 bases respectively, with 8 bases between them. Germline loops: CDR1 SGHRS, CDR2 YFSETQ. The V gene is TRBV5-1, the J gene TRBJ2-2; D is uncertain. Sequencing was carried out using peripheral blood. The clonotype comes from a woman younger than 30 with acute or convalescent COVID-19. The CDR3 bases are TGCGCCAGCAGCTTGGGGTCGGTTAACACCGGGGAGCTGTTTTTT. It yields the protein CASSLGSVNTGELFF.